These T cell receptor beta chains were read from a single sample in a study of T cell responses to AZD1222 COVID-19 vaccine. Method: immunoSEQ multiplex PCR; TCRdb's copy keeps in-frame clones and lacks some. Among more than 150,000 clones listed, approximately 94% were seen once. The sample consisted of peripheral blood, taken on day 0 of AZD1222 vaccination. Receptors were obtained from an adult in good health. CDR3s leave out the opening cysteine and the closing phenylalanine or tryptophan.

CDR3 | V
ALQLDGPGY | TRBV30
ASSLGGTGTEAF | TRBV18
ASSGTTVTDGYT | TRBV2
ASSLVGRRELF | TRBV7-8
ACMTSGGGYEQY | TRBV30
ASSLQGASGYT | TRBV4-1
ASSPRGRNYGYT | TRBV27
ASSLGENNEQF | TRBV3-1/TRBV3-2
ASSLLGSDEKLF | TRBV13
ASSLLGSNRNEQF | TRBV27
ASSGGKGGYT | TRBV25-1
ATSSGDYSPLH | TRBV25-1
ASHGTSGRGYNEQF | TRBV2
ASSTLDSNQPQH | TRBV6-6
ASSARTGVSSTEAF | TRBV9
ASSDSIRGHTEAF | TRBV6-4
ASSPTDTEAF | TRBV3-1/TRBV3-2
SAGDDFDYT | TRBV20-1
ASSWGPSGVGNEQY | TRBV5-1
ASSLGLAGRQETQY | TRBV7-9
ASSLNKNSPLH | TRBV5-1
ASSQGIQTEAF | TRBV2
ASSLQRGGFGNTIY | TRBV3-1/TRBV3-2
ASSLGSENTEAF | TRBV7-2
ASSLGPGVTEAF | TRBV5-1
ASSPKGLWFSYEQY | TRBV28
ASSYSMGEQY | TRBV6-5
ASSYSTSGRTDTQY | TRBV6-5